A single sample is the source of the 7 T cell receptor beta chains below, sequenced in a study of graft-versus-host responses after intestinal transplantation. The method was immunoSEQ multiplex PCR; TCRdb's version includes in-frame clones alone and lacks a portion of them. The sample carries 55,000 to 75,000 clones, over 75% recorded once. Which antigens these TCRs recognize remains unknown. The sample was unstimulated CD4+ T cells sorted from spleen or lymph node cells, taken before transplant. These receptors were obtained from a human donor who was the organ donor for an intestinal transplant.

The count of this clone is one. The chain combines TRBV5-1 with TRBJ2-3; tentatively, D is TRBD1 (6 bases). Trimming removed 9 bases from V and 3 bases from J, with 14 bases in between. The germline CDR1 and CDR2 sequences are SGHRS and YFSETQ. There are 13 residues in the CDR3. CDR3 sequence (DNA): TGCGCCACCCGCACAGGGATAACAGATACGCAGTATTTT. Amino acid sequence: CATRTGITDTQYF.

The gene calls are TRBV6-6 and TRBJ1-5; 9 positions match TRBD1. Germline V gene lookup returns CDR1 MNHNY and CDR2 SVGAGI (reference sequence). The CDR3 length is 16 residues. V lost 5 bases, J lost 4 bases, and 9 bases stayed unmatched. The CDR3 sequence is CASSPTADRGNQPQHF. The CDR3 region has the DNA TGTGCCAGCAGTCCAACCGCCGACAGGGGGAATCAGCCCCAGCATTTT.

J is TRBJ1-2 and V is TRBV19; D may be TRBD1 (6 bases). Trimming took off 5 bases at V and 4 bases at J, with 14 bases between the two ends. CDR1 LNHDA and CDR2 SQIVND come from the germline V gene (reference sequence). This CDR3 is built from 14 residues. CDR3 nucleotide sequence: TGTGCCAGTAGTTCAGGACAGCGTGGCTATGGCTACACCTTC. Translated, it gives CASSSGQRGYGYTF.

The J gene is TRBJ2-7, the V gene TRBV6-1; 8 nucleotides agree with TRBD1. The CDR3 has 14 amino acids. Germline V gives CDR1 MNHNS, CDR2 SASEGT. The trim removed 6 bases at V and 3 bases at J, leaving 7 bases unmatched. This CDR3 is CASSPDRDFYEQYV. CDR3 bases: TGTGCCAGCAGCCCGGACAGGGACTTCTACGAGCAGTACGTC.

J is TRBJ1-2 and V is TRBV6-1, with 8 positions matching TRBD1. V was pared by 0 bases and J by 8 bases, with 11 bases of the junction left unmatched. This CDR3 region has 16 residues. Germline CDR1 MNHNS, CDR2 SASEGT. CDR3 region: CASSEASWQGARGYTF. CDR3 sequence (DNA): TGTGCCAGCAGTGAAGCGAGTTGGCAGGGGGCGAGAGGCTACACCTTC.

The chain couples TRBV7-3 to TRBJ1-2; TRBD1 might be the D (6 bases). The CDR3 covers 13 residues. Germline-derived CDR1 and CDR2 are SGHTA and FQGTGA. Deletions cut 2 bases from V and 2 bases from J, with 6 bases between. CDR3 loop: CASSLGQNYGYTF. The CDR3 nucleotides are TGTGCCAGCAGCTTAGGACAGAACTATGGCTACACCTTC.

This sequence joins TRBV5-6 and TRBJ1-4; D is ambiguous. V shed 0 bases and J shed 0 bases, with 15 bases lying between them. CDR1 is SGHDT, CDR2 YYEEEE, per germline. CDR3 size: 18 residues. CDR3 protein: CASSLGEVRLATNEKLFF. In DNA form, the CDR3 reads TGTGCCAGCAGCTTGGGGGAGGTTCGACTTGCAACTAATGAAAAACTGTTTTTT.